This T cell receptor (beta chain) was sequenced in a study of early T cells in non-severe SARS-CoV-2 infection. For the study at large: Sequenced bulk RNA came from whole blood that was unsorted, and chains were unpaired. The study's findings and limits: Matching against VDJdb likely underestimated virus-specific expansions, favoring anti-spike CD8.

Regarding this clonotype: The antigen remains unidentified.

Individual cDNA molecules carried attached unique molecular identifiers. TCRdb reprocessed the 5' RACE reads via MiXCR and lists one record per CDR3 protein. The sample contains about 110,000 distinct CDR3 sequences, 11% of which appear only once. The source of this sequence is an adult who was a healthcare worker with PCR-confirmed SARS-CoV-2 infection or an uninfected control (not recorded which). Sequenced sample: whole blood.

Written as DNA, the CDR3 is TGTGCCAGCAGCTTAGAGGGACTTGCTAATTCACCCCTCCACTTT. As protein: CASSLEGLANSPLHF. The chain couples TRBV7-9 to TRBJ1-6, with a weak D call TRBD1 (5 bases). CDR3 size: 15 residues. CDR1 and CDR2 (germline): SEHNR, FQNEAQ (reference sequence). V shed 1 base and J shed 6 bases, with 10 bases lying between them.